These 4 T cell receptor beta chains were sequenced from one sample in a study of metastatic and nonmetastatic thyroid tumors. Thyroid surgery was performed in patients who had received no treatment beforehand. TCRdb called clones again from the PCR reads with MiXCR. The sample shows just over 30,000 clones, approximately 19% of them seen only once. The sequenced sample was blood. The receptors were sampled from a female donor with papillary thyroid cancer or a benign thyroid nodule (not recorded which). Some clones in this sample may be carry-over from other donors' samples.

This clone was seen at least ten times. A read error is possible here, since a much larger clone lies one base away. Other DNA sequences in the sample encode the same CDR3. V usage is TRBV11-3 and J usage is TRBJ2-2; D is perhaps TRBD2 (5 bases). The CDR3 extends over 13 amino acids. Germline loops: CDR1 SGHNT, CDR2 YENEEA. CDR3 region: CASSSGSTGELFF. The CDR3 nucleotides read TGTGCCAGCAGCTCGGGGAGTACCGGGGAGCTGTTTTTC.

V is TRBV6-2 or TRBV6-3 and J is TRBJ2-1; D uncertain. The germline V gene has CDR1 MNHEY and CDR2 SVGEGT. The V end lost 0 bases, the J end lost 7 bases, and 4 bases lay between the germline ends. The length of the CDR3 is 12 residues. The CDR3 reads CASSYSANEQFF. In nucleotides, the CDR3 is TGTGCCAGCAGTTACTCGGCTAATGAGCAGTTCTTC.

There are many counts of this clone. The V gene is TRBV7-2, the J gene TRBJ2-5, with D perhaps TRBD2 (6 bases). Germline CDR1 SGHTA, CDR2 FQGNSA. The V and J ends lost 1 base and 5 bases respectively, with 11 bases between them. The CDR3 extends over 14 amino acids. CDR3 bases: TGTGCCAGCAGCTTAGATCCCAGCGGGGAGACCCAGTACTTC. Protein sequence: CASSLDPSGETQYF.

This clone was detected ten times or more. The J gene is TRBJ2-7, the V gene TRBV5-1; 8 bases match TRBD1. CDR3 length equals 15 residues. V lost 4 bases, J lost 2 bases, and 8 bases stayed unmatched. Germline lookup yields CDR1 SGHRS and CDR2 YFSETQ. CDR3 in DNA: TGCGCCAGCAGCCCGGGACAGGAGGGAACCTACGAGCAGTACTTC. Translation gives CASSPGQEGTYEQYF.